Listed here are 29 T cell receptor beta chains from one sample, sequenced in a study of post-analysis software for immune sequencing data. General study points: Higher frequency in patients than in controls was seen for roughly five TRBV segments, with TRBV5-6, TRBV5-1 and TRBV20-1 among them.

Antigens of these TCRs are unknown. Incorporated into the TCR beta cDNA libraries were unique molecular identifiers, which served to reduce PCR and sequencing biases. TCRdb independently ran MiXCR on the PCR reads; one entry per CDR3 protein. The table includes hundreds of thousands of distinct CDR3 sequences, 40% to 50% detected once. The sequencing sample was made of blood. The origin of the receptors is a girl between 10 and 17 years old with multiple sclerosis.

This chain links TRBV12-5 with TRBJ1-2, with D perhaps TRBD1 (6 bases). The CDR3 is 14 residues long. CDR1 and CDR2 from the germline V gene are LGHNT and FRNRAP. Trimming removed 5 bases at V and 2 bases at J, with 12 bases between. This CDR3 reads CASGPSGGNYGYTF. The CDR3 coding sequence is TGTGCTAGTGGTCCCTCTGGGGGCAACTATGGCTACACCTTC.

Details on this clonotype: The CDR3 end shows no conserved phenylalanine or tryptophan, and so a read error is likely. This chain links TRBV12-3 or TRBV12-4 with TRBJ2-7, with D tentatively TRBD2 (5 bases). V was shortened by 2 bases and J by 9 bases, with 11 bases between the two germline ends. The CDR3 has 12 residues. This CDR3 reads CASSLNRDTQYL. The CDR3 bases are TGTGCCAGCAGTTTAAACCGGGATACGCAGTACCTC.

The chain carries TRBV29-1 and TRBJ2-2; a weak D match, TRBD2 (6 bases). The CDR3 is made up of 14 amino acids. The germline CDR1 and CDR2 sequences are SQVTM and ANQGSEA. Trimming shortened V by 5 bases and J by 0 bases, and 10 bases separated the two germline ends. The CDR3 sequence is CSVQSGANTGELFF. In DNA, the CDR3 is TGCAGCGTTCAGTCGGGGGCGAACACCGGGGAGCTGTTTTTT.

This clonotype came up a few times. The gene calls are TRBV7-2 and TRBJ2-7, with D perhaps given as TRBD1 or TRBD2 (6 bases each). The J call may be incorrect, as the DNA end agrees better with TRBJ2-4. CDR1 SGHTA and CDR2 FQGNSA come from the germline V gene. The CDR3 runs to 14 residues. CDR3 region: CASSLVGGGNIQYF. CDR3 bases: TGTGCCAGCAGCTTAGTAGGAGGGGGGAACATTCAGTACTTC.

This clonotype was seen only a few times. The genes are TRBV12-3 or TRBV12-4 and TRBJ2-7, with D possibly matching TRBD1 (5 bases). The CDR3 runs 15 residues. V shed 1 base and J shed 1 base, with 11 bases lying between them. DNA for the CDR3: TGTGCCAGCAGTTTAGACAGGTTCTTTTCCTACGAGCAGTACTTC. Translating gives CASSLDRFFSYEQYF.

The rearrangement links TRBV5-6 to TRBJ2-7; D remains unclear. The V end was cut by 0 bases, the J end by 12 bases, with 13 bases between. This CDR3 has 12 amino acids. The germline CDR1 and CDR2 sequences are SGHDT and YYEEEE. CDR3: CASSLAATSAYF. DNA of the CDR3: TGTGCCAGCAGCTTGGCCGCCACGTCGGCGTACTTC. Looking up the rest from reference TRBV5-6 and TRBJ2-7 gives the full variable domain: DAGVTQSPTHLIKTRGQQVTLRCSPKSGHDTVSWYQQALGQGPQFIFQYYEEEERQRGNFPDRFSGHQFPNYSSELNVNALLLGDSALYLCASSLAATSAYFGPGTRLTVT.

The chain recombines TRBV4-1 with TRBJ2-3; D remains unclear. The CDR3 sequence is 15 residues long. Germline values: CDR1 MGHRA, CDR2 YSYEKL. Trimming shortened V by 1 base and J by 0 bases, and 8 bases separated the two germline ends. The CDR3 protein is CASSQAPASTDTQYF. Written as DNA, the CDR3 is TGCGCCAGCAGCCAAGCCCCAGCCAGCACAGATACGCAGTATTTT.

This clonotype occurred a few times. The J gene is TRBJ1-1, the V gene TRBV29-1, with a weak D call TRBD1 (5 bases). V was trimmed by 3 bases and J by 1 base, leaving 9 bases between them. The V gene's germline CDR1 is SQVTM and CDR2 ANQGSEA. The CDR3 extends over 13 amino acids. The CDR3 bases are TGCAGCGTTGACGCAGGGACGAACACTGAAGCTTTCTTT. As protein: CSVDAGTNTEAFF.

The chain couples TRBV7-2 to TRBJ2-1; D may be TRBD2 (6 bases). The CDR3 is 16 residues long. The germline CDR1 and CDR2 sequences are SGHTA and FQGNSA. V was shortened by 5 bases and J by 2 bases, with 16 bases between the two germline ends. The CDR3 sequence: CASSLMRWGAYNEQFF. CDR3 in DNA: TGTGCCAGCAGCCTGATGAGGTGGGGGGCCTACAATGAGCAGTTCTTC.

This chain links TRBV5-5 with TRBJ2-3, with D perhaps matching TRBD2 (6 bases). V lost 4 bases and J lost 6, with 12 bases in between. The CDR3 has 13 amino acids. Germline loops: CDR1 SGHKS, CDR2 YYEKEE (reference sequence). The CDR3 nucleotides are TGTGCCAGCAGCCGGGTCCGGGAGGATACGCAGTATTTT. Its protein product is CASSRVREDTQYF.

The chain links TRBV7-9 to TRBJ1-2; the match to TRBD1 covers 11 bases. Germline assignment: CDR1 SEHNR and CDR2 FQNEAQ (reference sequence). This CDR3 is built from 20 residues. V dropped 4 bases and J dropped 2; count of bases not matched to a gene: 18. CDR3 loop: CASSSPDRGHLSGLNYGYTF. The DNA for the CDR3 is TGTGCCAGCAGCTCCCCGGACAGGGGGCATCTATCGGGCTTAAACTATGGCTACACCTTC.

This clonotype was seen more than once but under ten times. V usage is TRBV2 and J usage is TRBJ1-1, with 7 bases identical to TRBD1. Germline-derived CDR1 and CDR2 are SNHLY and FYNNEI. The CDR3 extends over 14 amino acids. V lost 4 bases and J lost 5; bases outside the gene matches: 7. Written as DNA, the CDR3 is TGTGCCAGCAGTGCCCGACAGGGTAAAACTGAAGCTTTCTTT. It encodes CASSARQGKTEAFF.

This clonotype was seen repeatedly, ten times or more. This chain links TRBV12-3 or TRBV12-4 with TRBJ2-7; D gene ambiguous. The length of the CDR3 is 14 residues. Trimming took 1 base from V and 6 from J, leaving 13 bases between them. CDR3 sequence (DNA): TGTGCCAGCAGTTTAGGGTCCGTATCCATCGAGCAGTACTTC. Its translation is CASSLGSVSIEQYF.

The chain has TRBV7-9 and TRBJ2-3; possibly TRBD1 for D (6 bases). The CDR3 loop spans 15 amino acids. The V and J ends lost 2 bases and 2 bases respectively, with 11 bases between them. In germline, CDR1 is SEHNR, CDR2 FQNEAQ (reference sequence). The CDR3 bases are TGTGCCAGCAGCTTAATGGGGGCCAACACAGATACGCAGTATTTT. Its protein product is CASSLMGANTDTQYF.

This chain links TRBV20-1 with TRBJ2-3; D may be TRBD1 or TRBD2 (6 bases each). The V end lost 7 bases, the J end lost 4 bases, and 21 bases lay between the germline ends. CDR1 DFQATT and CDR2 SNEGSKA come from the germline V gene (reference sequence). This CDR3 contains 15 residues. The CDR3, as DNA: TGCAGTGTCACAGGAGGGACAAAGGCTCCAGATACGCAGTATTTT. Protein: CSVTGGTKAPDTQYF.

V is TRBV4-1 and J is TRBJ2-5; tentative D call: TRBD2 (5 bases). This CDR3 region has 15 residues. Germline lookup yields CDR1 MGHRA and CDR2 YSYEKL. V was pared by 4 bases and J by 1 base, with 13 bases between. The CDR3 sequence is CASSLSGTLQETQYF. CDR3 DNA sequence: TGCGCCAGCAGCCTCAGCGGAACCCTCCAAGAGACCCAGTACTTC.

As for this clonotype: One end of the junction fails to match germline, which may point to a read error. The chain couples TRBV7-7 to TRBJ2-5; a possible D gene is TRBD2 (5 bases). The CDR3 contains 14 residues. Per germline, CDR1 SSHAT and CDR2 FNYEAQ (reference sequence). DNA of the CDR3: TGTGCTAGCAGCTTAGGGAGAGTGGGGGAGACCCAGTACTTC. Translation: CASSLGRVGETQYF. Supplemented by reference TRBV7-7 and TRBJ2-5, the full variable domain reads GAGVSQSPRYKVTKRGQDVTLRCDPISSHATLYWYQQALGQGPEFLTYFNYEAQPDKSGLPSDRFSAERPEGSISTLTIQRTEQRDSAMYRCASSLGRVGETQYFGPGTRLLVL.

This clonotype was detected only a few times. This chain joins TRBV4-1 and TRBJ1-2; 8 bases are a match to TRBD1. V trimming: 4 bases; J trimming: 9 bases; junction bases outside the gene matches: 16. Germline CDR1 MGHRA, CDR2 YSYEKL. The CDR3 has 16 residues. The CDR3 spells CASSRLTTGDLRSYTF. The CDR3 region has the DNA TGCGCCAGCAGCCGACTTACGACAGGGGACTTAAGAAGCTACACCTTC.

This chain links TRBV7-8 with TRBJ2-7; 12 bases line up with TRBD2. With 2 bases clipped from V and 7 bases from J, the junction kept 6 bases outside the gene matches. The CDR3 contains 15 residues. Looked up from germline, CDR1 is SGHVS and CDR2 is FQNEAQ. The CDR3 DNA follows: TGTGCCAGCAGCTTATCTAGCGGGAGGGCCGGAGAGCAGTACTTC. Residues: CASSLSSGRAGEQYF.

The chain is built from TRBV28 and TRBJ1-3, with TRBD1 identical over 7 bases. Germline CDR1 reads MDHEN; CDR2 reads SYDVKM. This CDR3 is 17 amino acids long. V lost 4 bases to trimming and J lost 0 bases; unmatched junction nucleotides: 9. CDR3 sequence (DNA): TGTGCCAGCAGTTCACCCGGGACAGCCCGCTCTGGAAACACCATATATTTT. This sequence encodes CASSSPGTARSGNTIYF.

Concerning this clonotype itself: A much larger clone lies a single base off, so this may be a read error. The rearrangement links TRBV5-1 to TRBJ2-5; D may be TRBD2 (5 bases). V shed 0 bases and J shed 1 base, with 16 bases lying between them. The CDR3 extends over 17 amino acids. In germline, CDR1 is SGHRS, CDR2 YFSETQ. The CDR3 sequence is CASSLGSVTMGQETQYF. The CDR3 DNA sequence: TGCGCCAGCAGCTTGGGGTCGGTGACTATGGGCCAAGAGACCCAGTACTTC.

This clonotype was seen a few times. The chain recombines TRBV12-3 or TRBV12-4 with TRBJ2-1; 7 bases line up with TRBD2. V lost 6 bases and J lost 2; bases outside the gene matches: 7. The CDR3 contains 15 residues. CDR3 sequence: CASSSTSATYNEQFF. Here the CDR3 DNA reads TGTGCCAGCAGCAGCACTAGCGCCACCTACAATGAGCAGTTCTTC.

This clonotype was seen repeatedly, ten times or more. The V call is TRBV4-2, the J call TRBJ2-1; no reliable D call. The CDR3 sequence is 16 residues long. Germline CDR1 and CDR2: LGHNA and YNFKEQ. V was cut by 0 bases and J by 0 bases, with 9 bases left in between. CDR3 sequence (DNA): TGTGCCAGCAGCCAAGAAAGCCCCAGCTCCTACAATGAGCAGTTCTTC. Residues: CASSQESPSSYNEQFF.

The rearrangement links TRBV11-2 to TRBJ2-6, with TRBD1 matching over 9 bases. The CDR3 spans 17 residues. V dropped 1 base and J dropped 1; count of bases not matched to a gene: 2. Germline V CDR1 and CDR2: SGHAT, FQNNGV. CDR3 DNA: TGTGCCAGCAGCTTAGCCGGGACAGGGTCTGGGGCCAACGTCCTGACTTTC. Protein: CASSLAGTGSGANVLTF.

The chain joins TRBV5-1 to TRBJ1-2, with TRBD1 as a possible D gene (6 bases). Germline V gene sequence: CDR1 SGHRS, CDR2 YFSETQ. V lost 4 bases, J lost 4 bases, and 14 bases lay in between. CDR3 size: 14 residues. DNA for the CDR3: TGCGCCAGCAGCGCAGTGGACAGATCCTATGGCTACACCTTC. Protein product: CASSAVDRSYGYTF.

The rearrangement links TRBV12-3 or TRBV12-4 to TRBJ1-1; 10 bases line up with TRBD1. The CDR3 contains 14 residues. V shed 6 bases, J shed 0 bases, and the junction held 1 base outside the gene matches. The CDR3 loop reads CASRGQGLNTEAFF. The CDR3 bases are TGTGCCAGCAGGGGACAGGGGCTGAACACTGAAGCTTTCTTT.

The count of this clonotype is one. The chain recombines TRBV10-2 with TRBJ2-3; no clear D gene. The V end was cut by 0 bases, the J end by 7 bases, with 2 bases between. The CDR3 loop spans 11 amino acids. Germline assignment: CDR1 WSHSY and CDR2 SAAADI. This CDR3 reads CASSESNTQYF. DNA of the CDR3: TGCGCCAGCAGTGAGTCAAATACGCAGTATTTT.

This chain joins TRBV4-1 and TRBJ2-2, with D uncertain. The CDR3 contains 15 residues. The V gene's germline CDR1 is MGHRA and CDR2 YSYEKL. V was pared by 4 bases and J by 0 bases, with 9 bases between. CDR3 in amino acids: CASSPQMANTGELFF. CDR3 sequence (DNA): TGCGCCAGCAGCCCCCAGATGGCGAACACCGGGGAGCTGTTTTTT.

This chain links TRBV29-1 with TRBJ2-5; weak D call: TRBD1 (6 bases). Trimming took off 6 bases at V and 2 bases at J, with 19 bases between the two ends. The germline V gene encodes CDR1 SQVTM and CDR2 ANQGSEA. The CDR3 extends over 15 amino acids. CDR3: CSVRSPGTQQETQYF. CDR3 nucleotides: TGCAGCGTCCGTTCACCCGGGACACAGCAAGAGACCCAGTACTTC.